One and the same sample provided the 9 T cell receptor beta chains below, sequenced in a study of glioma-infiltrating T cells. Amplification of TCR alpha and beta CDR3 regions from RNA used iRepertoire nested multiplex PCR. TCRdb ran MiXCR on the multiplex PCR reads and lists one entry per CDR3 protein. The sample includes 400,000 or so distinct CDR3 sequences, around 45% seen only once; the top ten take more than 10%. Sequenced input: glioma tissue, nonneoplastic brain tissue, or PBMCs (not recorded which). The receptors shown here come from a human donor with low-grade glioma or glioblastoma, undergoing nonglioma brain surgery, or in good health (not recorded which).

Comments on this clonotype: A much bigger clone sits one base away, suggesting this may be a read error. This sequence joins TRBV28 and TRBJ2-7; D ambiguous. The CDR3 runs to 12 residues. V was trimmed by 4 bases and J by 7 bases, leaving 11 bases between them. Germline CDR1 reads MDHEN; CDR2 reads SYDVKM. The CDR3 DNA reads TGTGCCAGCAGTTCCTGCGGCCGAGAGCAGTACTTC. Protein: CASSSCGREQYF.

This clonotype was observed a few times. This chain links TRBV2 with TRBJ2-3; TRBD2 is a possible D gene (5 bases). Germline V gene sequence: CDR1 SNHLY, CDR2 FYNNEI. Trimming removed 10 bases at V and 3 bases at J, with 14 bases between. This CDR3 spans 13 amino acids. The CDR3 loop is CANTNRGTDTQYF. DNA of the CDR3: TGTGCCAACACAAACCGGGGAACAGATACGCAGTATTTT.

The rearrangement links TRBV6-2 or TRBV6-3 to TRBJ2-3; 15 bases line up with TRBD2. V shed 6 bases and J 8 bases; nucleotides not matched to a gene: 9. CDR1 MNHEY and CDR2 SVGEGT come from the germline V gene. The CDR3 runs to 16 residues. The CDR3 DNA follows: TGTGCCAGCAGGTCGGGACTAGCGGGAGGTGGGGGTACGCAGTATTTT. Translating gives CASRSGLAGGGGTQYF.

In this sample, this clonotype turned up once. A much larger clone differs by one base, so this may be a read error. The gene calls are TRBV20-1 and TRBJ1-1; D remains ambiguous. This CDR3 has 13 amino acids. Between the trimmed V and J ends, which lost 3 bases and 3 bases, there was a span of 11 bases. CDR1 is DFQATT, CDR2 SNEGSKA, per germline (reference sequence). The CDR3 reads CSASEAPDTEAFF. DNA of the CDR3: TGCAGTGCTAGTGAGGCACCTGACACTGAAGCTTTCTTT.

The chain joins TRBV4-3 to TRBJ2-5; D remains unclear. V shed 4 bases and J shed 8 bases, with 8 bases lying between them. This CDR3 contains 11 residues. CDR1 is LGHNA and CDR2 is YSLEER in the germline V gene. Written as DNA, the CDR3 is TGCGCCAGCAGCCTTACTTATACCCAGTACTTC. Protein product: CASSLTYTQYF.

V usage is TRBV18 and J usage is TRBJ2-5; D gene uncertain. Trimming cost V 0 bases and J 5 bases, with 10 bases left between them. This CDR3 has 14 residues. Germline V gene data show CDR1 as KGHSH and CDR2 as LQKENI. The DNA for the CDR3 is TGTGCCAGCTCACCACCGGGAATCCGCGAGACCCAGTACTTC. Translating it yields CASSPPGIRETQYF.

This clonotype appeared once. V and J are TRBV5-4 and TRBJ1-1, with no clear D. Between the trimmed V and J ends, which lost 0 bases and 0 bases, there was a span of 9 bases. The CDR3 runs to 15 residues. CDR1 and CDR2 (germline): SGHNT, YYREEE (reference sequence). The CDR3 region has the DNA TGTGCCAGCAGCTTGGTTCCTTCGGTGAACACTGAAGCTTTCTTT. It specifies CASSLVPSVNTEAFF.

A note on this clonotype: This clone may be a read error of a much larger clone one base away. This chain joins TRBV6-1 and TRBJ2-7; 7 bases are a match to TRBD2. Looked up from germline, CDR1 is MNHNS and CDR2 is SASEGT. V was pared by 8 bases and J by 3 bases, with 10 bases of the junction left unmatched. CDR3 length: 14 amino acids. CDR3 amino acids: CASHHREAHYEQYF. In nucleotides, the CDR3 is TGTGCCAGCCACCACCGGGAGGCTCACTACGAGCAGTACTTC.

The chain links TRBV7-2 to TRBJ2-5; 12 bases match TRBD2. Germline V gives CDR1 SGHTA, CDR2 FQGNSA. This CDR3 comprises 18 residues. The V gene end was trimmed by 5 bases and the J gene end by 4 bases; junction bases not matched to a gene: 14. CDR3 coding DNA: TGTGCCAGCAGCCAAAGACTAGCGGGAGTATTGGTCGGAGAGACCCAGTACTTC. Translation gives CASSQRLAGVLVGETQYF.